Below are 27 T cell receptor beta chains sequenced from a single sample in a study of CD8+CD57+ T cells in acquired aplastic anemia. Profiling of TCR beta VDJ combinations and CDR3 sequences used genomic DNA as template. TCRdb ran MiXCR on the reads and lists one entry per CDR3 protein. This sample yields 200,000 or so distinct CDR3 sequences, of which over 60% are seen a single time; 46% belongs to the top ten. The sequenced sample consisted of sorted CD4+, CD8+, or CD8+CD57+ T cells (not recorded which) from PBMCs. Every receptor here comes from a human donor with severe aplastic anemia or a healthy control (not recorded which).

This clonotype was seen repeatedly, ten times or more. The V and J genes are TRBV20-1 and TRBJ2-1; D possibly matches TRBD1 or TRBD2 (5 bases each). Germline V gene sequence: CDR1 DFQATT, CDR2 SNEGSKA (reference sequence). The CDR3 has 15 amino acids. Trimming removed 2 bases from V and 6 bases from J, with 17 bases in between. CDR3 residues: CSARNRETDFNEQFF. The CDR3 coding sequence is TGCAGTGCTAGAAATAGGGAGACAGACTTCAATGAGCAGTTCTTC.

The chain carries TRBV10-3 and TRBJ2-7; unclear D gene. Germline CDR1 and CDR2: ENHRY and SYGVKD. The CDR3 has 14 residues. Trimming took 0 bases from V and 3 from J, leaving 9 bases between them. The CDR3 bases are TGTGCCATCAGTGAGTCCGTATATCTCTACGAGCAGTACTTC. This translates into CAISESVYLYEQYF.

The CDR3 region is CASSPSRGGQETQYF. The CDR3 DNA reads TGTGCCAGTAGCCCTTCGAGAGGGGGGCAAGAGACCCAGTACTTC. The V and J genes are TRBV19 and TRBJ2-5; D may be TRBD1 or TRBD2 (6 bases each). Looked up from germline, CDR1 is LNHDA and CDR2 is SQIVND (reference sequence). V shed 6 bases and J shed 2 bases, with 16 bases lying between them. The CDR3 extends over 15 amino acids.

The chain joins TRBV7-2 to TRBJ1-1; 7 nucleotides agree with TRBD1. Per germline, CDR1 SGHTA and CDR2 FQGNSA. There are 15 residues in the CDR3. V dropped 1 base and J dropped 7; count of bases not matched to a gene: 9. In nucleotides, the CDR3 is TGTGCCAGCAGCTTAGAGACAGGGTATGGTAATGAAGCTTTCTTT. Protein product: CASSLETGYGNEAFF.

This sequence joins TRBV7-2 and TRBJ2-7; the D is unclear. Germline CDR1 reads SGHTA; CDR2 reads FQGNSA. This CDR3 has 10 residues. Trimming cost V 3 bases and J 6 bases, with 3 bases left between them. CDR3 nucleotide sequence: TGTGCCAGCAGCTTCCGCGAGCAGTACTTC. This codes for CASSFREQYF. The full variable domain, completed using reference TRBV7-2 and TRBJ2-7, is GAGVSQSPSNKVTEKGKDVELRCDPISGHTALYWYRQSLGQGLEFLIYFQGNSAPDKSGLPSDRFSAERTGGSVSTLTIQRTQQEDSAVYLCASSFREQYFGPGTRLTVT.

This clonotype has ten or more counts. This chain uses TRBV2 with TRBJ2-5; 9 nucleotides match TRBD1. Looked up from germline, CDR1 is SNHLY and CDR2 is FYNNEI. V trimming: 8 bases; J trimming: 4 bases; junction bases outside the gene matches: 5. The CDR3 is made up of 13 amino acids. Here the CDR3 reads CASHTGGTETQYF. DNA of the CDR3: TGTGCCAGCCACACAGGGGGCACAGAGACCCAGTACTTC.

This clonotype has ten or more counts. Here the CDR3 reads CASSDGLALDTQYF. The CDR3, as DNA: TGTGCCAGCAGCGATGGACTAGCGTTAGATACGCAGTATTTT. The chain links TRBV7-9 to TRBJ2-3, with 9 bases that match TRBD2. V was clipped by 5 bases and J by 5 bases; unmatched bases: 5. The CDR3 covers 14 residues. Germline CDR1 SEHNR, CDR2 FQNEAQ (reference sequence).

This chain joins TRBV15 and TRBJ1-1, with TRBD1 as a possible D gene (6 bases). V dropped 0 bases and J dropped 14 bases, with 16 bases sitting between them. In germline, CDR1 is LNHNV, CDR2 YYDKDF (reference sequence). The CDR3 runs 13 residues. In DNA form, the CDR3 reads TGTGCCACCAGCAGAGATCTAGGGACATGGGGCTTCTTT. Its translation: CATSRDLGTWGFF.

About this clonotype: At one of its ends the junction is not consistent with the germline gene, which may arise from a read error. J is TRBJ2-7 and V is TRBV9; TRBD2 agrees at 11 bases. Germline V gene lookup returns CDR1 SGDLS and CDR2 YYNGEE. The length of the CDR3 is 14 residues. The CDR3 sequence is CTSRVTSGDYEQYF. The DNA of the CDR3 is TGTACCAGCAGAGTGACTAGCGGGGACTACGAGCAGTACTTC.

This clonotype occurred once. This rearrangement joins TRBV25-1 to TRBJ2-3; no clear D gene. CDR3 length: 12 residues. Germline V gene sequence: CDR1 MGHDK, CDR2 SYGVNS. The ends were cut back, 4 bases at V and 6 bases at J, with 8 bases in the middle. This CDR3 is CASSGLFDTQYF. The DNA for the CDR3 is TGTGCCAGCAGTGGGTTGTTCGATACGCAGTATTTT. Full variable domain (outside the CDR3, taken from reference TRBV25-1 and TRBJ2-3): EADIYQTPRYLVIGTGKKITLECSQTMGHDKMYWYQQDPGMELHLIHYSYGVNSTEKGDLSSESTVSRIRTEHFPLTLESARPSHTSQYLCASSGLFDTQYFGPGTRLTVL.

This sequence joins TRBV2 and TRBJ2-6; no firm D call. Trimming took 7 bases from V and 0 from J, leaving 7 bases between them. The CDR3 consists of 14 residues. The germline gives CDR1 SNHLY, CDR2 FYNNEI. The CDR3 protein is CASTLPSGANVLTF. The CDR3 coding sequence is TGTGCCAGCACCTTACCCTCTGGGGCCAACGTCCTGACTTTC. Drawing the rest from reference TRBV2 and TRBJ2-6, the complete variable domain is EPEVTQTPSHQVTQMGQEVILRCVPISNHLYFYWYRQILGQKVEFLVSFYNNEISEKSEIFDDQFSVERPDGSNFTLKIRSTKLEDSAMYFCASTLPSGANVLTFGAGSRLTVL.

The V gene is TRBV24-1, the J gene TRBJ2-2; D may be TRBD2 (5 bases). CDR3 length: 13 residues. Germline values: CDR1 KGHDR, CDR2 SFDVKD. Deletions cut 7 bases from V and 5 bases from J, with 10 bases between. The CDR3 spells CATRARETGELFF. DNA for the CDR3: TGTGCCACCAGAGCGAGGGAGACCGGGGAGCTGTTTTTT.

The V gene is TRBV7-8, the J gene TRBJ2-2; D call uncertain. Germline values: CDR1 SGHVS, CDR2 FQNEAQ. The V end was cut by 5 bases, the J end by 7 bases, with 11 bases between. The length of the CDR3 is 13 residues. As DNA, the CDR3 is TGTGCCAGCAGCCGCTTCGTGGTCGGGGAGCTGTTTTTT. Amino acid sequence: CASSRFVVGELFF.

V gene TRBV19 combines with J gene TRBJ2-1, with 9 bases that match TRBD2. J lost 8 bases, V lost 2 bases, and 7 bases had no gene match. The CDR3 runs to 15 residues. The germline V gene has CDR1 LNHDA and CDR2 SQIVND (reference sequence). In DNA form, the CDR3 reads TGTGCCAGTAGTATAATGCTAGCGGGAACCCATGAGCAGTTCTTC. Translating it yields CASSIMLAGTHEQFF.

The rearrangement uses TRBV29-1 and TRBJ2-2, with D unclear. V dropped 0 bases and J dropped 7 bases, with 9 bases sitting between them. The CDR3 is 13 amino acids. From germline, CDR1 is SQVTM and CDR2 ANQGSEA. CDR3 sequence: CSVEETIDGELFF. For the CDR3, the DNA is TGCAGCGTTGAAGAGACAATTGACGGGGAGCTGTTTTTT.

The chain couples TRBV20-1 to TRBJ1-1; tentative D call: TRBD1 (6 bases). Trimming stripped 8 bases from V and 3 bases from J, with 10 bases between. CDR3 length: 11 amino acids. Germline V CDR1 and CDR2: DFQATT, SNEGSKA (reference sequence). This CDR3 is CSCPGDTEAFF. DNA of the CDR3: TGCAGTTGCCCAGGGGACACTGAAGCTTTCTTT.

The genes are TRBV7-9 and TRBJ1-1; D remains unclear. V was cut by 3 bases and J by 4 bases, with 9 bases left in between. Germline CDR1 and CDR2: SEHNR and FQNEAQ (reference sequence). The CDR3 spans 13 residues. The CDR3 coding sequence is TGTGCCAGCAGCTTTATAGTACCCACTGAAGCTTTCTTT. Translating gives CASSFIVPTEAFF.

The chain joins TRBV12-3 or TRBV12-4 to TRBJ1-2; no clear D gene. This CDR3 contains 13 residues. The germline V and J ends were trimmed by 9 bases and 1 base, with 12 bases remaining between them. This CDR3 reads CARVPGINYGYTF. The CDR3 DNA is TGTGCCAGAGTACCGGGGATTAACTATGGCTACACCTTC.

In its sample, this clonotype was seen many times. V usage is TRBV5-1 and J usage is TRBJ2-3; 8 nucleotides agree with TRBD2. V lost 3 bases and J lost 0; bases outside the gene matches: 3. In germline, CDR1 is SGHRS, CDR2 YFSETQ. The CDR3 spans 15 residues. CDR3 protein: CASSSRTSSTDTQYF. The CDR3 DNA follows: TGCGCCAGCAGCTCAAGGACTAGCAGCACAGATACGCAGTATTTT.

V and J are TRBV6-6 and TRBJ2-1; D could derive from TRBD1 or TRBD2 (6 bases each). V was shortened by 2 bases and J by 1 base, with 12 bases between the two germline ends. Germline assignment: CDR1 MNHNY and CDR2 SVGAGI (reference sequence). This CDR3 contains 16 residues. CDR3 residues: CASSYEEGESYNEQFF. CDR3 coding DNA: TGTGCCAGCAGTTACGAGGAGGGGGAGTCCTACAATGAGCAGTTCTTC.

The rearrangement links TRBV20-1 to TRBJ2-3; TRBD1 is a possible D gene (5 bases). Germline CDR1 and CDR2: DFQATT and SNEGSKA (reference sequence). The V end was cut by 2 bases, the J end by 1 base, with 13 bases between. This CDR3 is built from 15 residues. CDR3 coding DNA: TGCAGTGCTAGAAAGGGGTCACTTCGCACAGATACGCAGTATTTT. It yields the protein CSARKGSLRTDTQYF.

The table lists this clonotype with a few counts. The genes are TRBV10-3 and TRBJ2-7; tentative D call: TRBD1 (6 bases). Trimming removed 6 bases at V and 3 bases at J, with 6 bases between. The CDR3 extends over 11 amino acids. CDR1 is ENHRY, CDR2 SYGVKD, per germline. CDR3 in amino acids: CAIRDSYEQYF. CDR3 bases: TGTGCCATCAGGGACAGCTACGAGCAGTACTTC.

The chain combines TRBV25-1 with TRBJ2-1; no definite D call. The CDR3 is made up of 15 amino acids. CDR1 and CDR2 (germline): MGHDK, SYGVNS. V lost 4 bases and J 2 bases, leaving 12 bases between the germline ends. This CDR3 is CASSAGPLTYNEQFF. In DNA, the CDR3 is TGTGCCAGCAGTGCCGGGCCCCTCACCTACAATGAGCAGTTCTTC.

The CDR3 is CASSELVYTTDTQYF. DNA for the CDR3: TGTGCCAGCAGTGAATTGGTCTACACTACAGATACGCAGTATTTT. The chain combines TRBV25-1 with TRBJ2-3; D remains unclear. CDR1 is MGHDK and CDR2 is SYGVNS in the germline V gene. The CDR3 has 15 residues. V lost 1 base to trimming and J lost 3 bases, with 11 bases between them.

This chain uses TRBV20-1 with TRBJ2-7, with TRBD2 matching 8 bases. Trimming removed 6 bases from V and 7 bases from J; junction bases left unmatched: 8. Germline CDR1 DFQATT, CDR2 SNEGSKA (reference sequence). The CDR3 is made up of 12 amino acids. In nucleotides, the CDR3 is TGCAGTGCATATTCGGGGGGGCTTGAGCAGTACTTC. Translated, it gives CSAYSGGLEQYF.

The V gene is TRBV5-1, the J gene TRBJ2-3; 7 bases line up with TRBD1. The length of the CDR3 is 14 residues. Germline CDR1 SGHRS, CDR2 YFSETQ. The V and J ends lost 4 bases and 1 base, in that order; junction bases with no gene match: 3. The CDR3 sequence: CASSPGQGTDTQYF. In DNA, the CDR3 is TGCGCCAGCAGCCCCGGACAGGGCACAGATACGCAGTATTTT.

Ten or more counts support this clonotype. The V call is TRBV12-3 or TRBV12-4, the J call TRBJ1-5; D is undetermined. The CDR3 covers 15 residues. Between the trimmed V and J ends, which lost 1 base and 7 bases, there was a span of 14 bases. The CDR3 region has the DNA TGTGCCAGCAGTTTAGGCGGGTTAAGAGGACAGCCCCAGCATTTT. It codes for CASSLGGLRGQPQHF.